The 6 T cell receptor beta chains in this list originate from one sample, sequenced in a study of vaccination and CD4 T cells after COVID-19. Described treatment: roughly 11-day PBMC culture with coronavirus spike peptide pools or control peptides (ViraFEST assay). These receptors' antigens are unknown. The study sequenced cultured CD4+ T cell DNA using the Oncomine TCR Beta short-read assay. TCRdb called the PCR reads again in MiXCR, with one record for every CDR3 protein. The data hold some 11,000 distinct CDR3 sequences, with under 75% observed a single time. Sequenced input: CD4+ T cells from blood, cultured in vitro. All receptors come from a human donor who had recovered from COVID-19.

The chain is built from TRBV21-1 and TRBJ2-7; TRBD1 is the table's D call, not checked against the DNA. TRBV21-1 is reported as a pseudogene. There are 15 residues in the CDR3. The CDR3 DNA reads as TGTGCCAGCAGCAAAAGTCGGGGCGCCAACTACGAGCAGTACTTC. Protein sequence: CASSKSRGANYEQYF.

The chain joins TRBV11-2 to TRBJ2-5, with a weak D call TRBD1 (6 bases). Germline assignment: CDR1 SGHAT and CDR2 FQNNGV. This CDR3 is built from 13 residues. Trimming took 7 bases from V and 5 from J, leaving 14 bases between them. CDR3 residues: CASNNKGVETQYF. The CDR3, as DNA: TGTGCCAGCAATAATAAGGGGGTGGAGACCCAGTACTTC.

This clonotype occurred a few times. V is TRBV6-1 and J is TRBJ1-2; 7 nucleotides align to TRBD1. The J segment lost 0 bases and the V segment lost 6 bases, leaving 10 bases of the junction unmatched. In germline, CDR1 is MNHNS, CDR2 SASEGT. This CDR3 region has 16 residues. The CDR3 reads CASSPHGTETNYGYTF. CDR3 sequence (DNA): TGTGCCAGCAGCCCACACGGGACAGAAACTAACTATGGCTACACCTTC.

This clonotype showed up just a few times. The genes are TRBV20-1 and TRBJ1-6; 8 nucleotides match TRBD1. Germline trimming cut 1 base from V and 12 bases from J; bases unmatched to any gene: 8. CDR1 and CDR2 from the germline V gene are DFQATT and SNEGSKA (reference sequence). The CDR3 covers 14 residues. The CDR3 loop is CSARGVGQARPLHF. Written as DNA, the CDR3 is TGCAGTGCTAGAGGCGTGGGACAGGCCCGACCCCTCCACTTT.

This clonotype was picked up a small number of times. V gene TRBV7-3 combines with J gene TRBJ2-3; 11 bases map to TRBD2. This CDR3 region has 16 residues. Per the germline V gene, CDR1 is SGHTA and CDR2 is FQGTGA. The V gene end was trimmed by 5 bases and the J gene end by 4 bases; junction bases not matched to a gene: 8. Here the CDR3 reads CASSPLAGGPPDTQYF. Written as DNA, the CDR3 is TGTGCCAGCAGCCCCTTAGCGGGAGGGCCCCCAGATACGCAGTATTTT.

V and J are TRBV19 and TRBJ1-5; D ambiguous. Trimming removed 3 bases at V and 0 bases at J, with 15 bases between. Germline V CDR1 and CDR2: LNHDA, SQIVND (reference sequence). This CDR3 region has 17 residues. The CDR3 protein is CASSMSVRQDSNQPQHF. The CDR3 nucleotides are TGTGCCAGTAGTATGTCAGTGAGGCAGGATAGCAATCAGCCCCAGCATTTT.